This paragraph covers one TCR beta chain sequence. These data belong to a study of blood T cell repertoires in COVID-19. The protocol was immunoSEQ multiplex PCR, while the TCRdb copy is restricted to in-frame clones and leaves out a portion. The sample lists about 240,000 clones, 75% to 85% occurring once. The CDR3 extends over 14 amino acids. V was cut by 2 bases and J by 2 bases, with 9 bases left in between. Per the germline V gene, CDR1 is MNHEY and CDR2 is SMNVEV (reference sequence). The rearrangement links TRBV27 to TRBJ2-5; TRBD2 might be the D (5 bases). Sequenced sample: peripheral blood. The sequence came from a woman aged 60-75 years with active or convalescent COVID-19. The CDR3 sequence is CASSLSGEQETQYF. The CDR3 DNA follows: TGTGCCAGCAGTTTAAGCGGAGAGCAAGAGACCCAGTACTTC.